What follows are 17 T cell receptor beta chains derived from one specimen sequenced in a study of PD-L1 blockade in urothelial cancer. Generated by immunoSEQ multiplex PCR, the TCRdb table keeps only in-frame clones and is missing some. Among under 90,000 clones listed, more than 90% were seen once. Sequencing used PBMCs, obtained around atezolizumab (anti-PD-L1) treatment. The receptors here all came from a man in his 60s with urothelial cancer.

This chain joins TRBV5-6 and TRBJ1-3, with 8 bases lining up with TRBD1. Germline assignment: CDR1 SGHDT and CDR2 YYEEEE. The J segment lost 1 base and the V segment lost 0 bases, leaving 3 bases of the junction unmatched. The CDR3 length is 16 residues. CDR3 residues: CASSLDWDRSGNTIYF. CDR3 coding DNA: TGTGCCAGCAGCTTGGACTGGGACAGGTCTGGAAACACCATATATTTT.

This chain joins TRBV30 and TRBJ2-4, with 10 bases aligning to TRBD1. J gave up 6 bases and V 4 bases, and 9 bases lay outside the gene matches. The CDR3 totals 15 residues. The germline gives CDR1 GTSNPN, CDR2 SVGIG (reference sequence). CDR3 residues: CAWTSTGGSRNIQYF. The CDR3 nucleotides read TGTGCCTGGACCTCGACAGGGGGCTCGAGAAACATTCAGTACTTC.

This clone turned up a few times. The chain links TRBV10-3 to TRBJ2-2; 8 bases are shared with TRBD1. The CDR3 runs to 16 residues. V was clipped by 2 bases and J by 6 bases; unmatched bases: 8. Per the germline V gene, CDR1 is ENHRY and CDR2 is SYGVKD. CDR3 loop: CAISEGQGARPGELFF. The CDR3 DNA sequence: TGTGCCATCAGTGAGGGGCAGGGGGCGCGTCCCGGGGAGCTGTTTTTT.

The chain is built from TRBV6-4 and TRBJ2-3; possible D gene TRBD2, 5 bases. Trimming pared 3 bases from V and 1 base from J, leaving 5 bases between. Germline CDR1 reads MRHNA; CDR2 reads SNTAGT. This CDR3 region has 13 residues. CDR3 sequence (DNA): TGTGCCAGCAGTGAAGCGGGCACAGATACGCAGTATTTT. Its translation is CASSEAGTDTQYF.

The chain recombines TRBV19 with TRBJ1-2, with 10 bases aligning to TRBD1. V lost 0 bases to trimming and J lost 4 bases; unmatched junction nucleotides: 8. CDR1 is LNHDA and CDR2 is SQIVND in the germline V gene (reference sequence). This CDR3 has 17 residues. In nucleotides, the CDR3 is TGTGCCAGTAGTATAGATTCGGGGACAGGGGATGTCTATGGCTACACCTTC. Translation gives CASSIDSGTGDVYGYTF.

The V and J genes are TRBV5-1 and TRBJ1-4, with 7 nucleotides matching TRBD1. Germline lookup yields CDR1 SGHRS and CDR2 YFSETQ. There are 14 residues in the CDR3. Trimming took 4 bases from V and 8 from J; bases not matched to a gene: 8. The CDR3 DNA reads TGCGCCAGCAGCACCCTTGGGACAGCGGAAAAACTGTTTTTT. It codes for CASSTLGTAEKLFF. The full variable domain, its missing parts supplied by reference TRBV5-1 and TRBJ1-4, is KAGVTQTPRYLIKTRGQQVTLSCSPISGHRSVSWYQQTPGQGLQFLFEYFSETQRNKGNFPGRFSGRQFSNSRSEMNVSTLELGDSALYLCASSTLGTAEKLFFGSGTQLSVL.

The V call is TRBV11-2, the J call TRBJ1-1; weak D call: TRBD1 (6 bases). In germline, CDR1 is SGHAT, CDR2 FQNNGV. The CDR3 extends over 12 amino acids. The V and J ends lost 5 bases and 5 bases respectively, with 9 bases between them. CDR3 sequence reads: CASSLRGTEAFF. CDR3 sequence (DNA): TGTGCCAGCAGCCTCAGGGGTACTGAAGCTTTCTTT.

J is TRBJ2-3 and V is TRBV5-1, with 7 bases aligning to TRBD2. Trimming at V came to 2 bases and at J to 3 bases, leaving 6 bases not matched to a gene. The CDR3 sequence is 15 residues long. Germline V gene data show CDR1 as SGHRS and CDR2 as YFSETQ. CDR3 sequence (DNA): TGCGCCAGCAGCTTTACGGGGGGAGAGACAGATACGCAGTATTTT. Amino acids: CASSFTGGETDTQYF.

J is TRBJ2-7 and V is TRBV29-1; 9 nucleotides agree with TRBD1. Germline trimming cut 6 bases from V and 4 bases from J; bases unmatched to any gene: 7. From germline, CDR1 is SQVTM and CDR2 ANQGSEA. This CDR3 contains 13 residues. The CDR3, as DNA: TGCAGCGTCGCCGGGACAGGGACTTACGAGCAGTACTTC. Translated: CSVAGTGTYEQYF.

The genes are TRBV7-8 and TRBJ1-1; no firm D call. The CDR3 covers 14 residues. Trimming left V 3 bases short and J 0 bases short, with 8 bases between. CDR1 SGHVS and CDR2 FQNEAQ come from the germline V gene. The CDR3 DNA follows: TGTGCCAGCAGCTTGCGTTCCATGAACACTGAAGCTTTCTTT. As protein: CASSLRSMNTEAFF.

J is TRBJ1-1 and V is TRBV7-2; possibly TRBD1 for D (5 bases). Germline CDR1 is SGHTA and CDR2 is FQGNSA. The CDR3 runs 13 residues. The ends were cut back, 1 base at V and 3 bases at J, with 6 bases in the middle. Here the CDR3 reads CASSLGGDTEAFF. CDR3 DNA sequence: TGTGCCAGCAGCTTAGGGGGGGACACTGAAGCTTTCTTT. Filled out from reference TRBV7-2 and TRBJ1-1, the complete variable domain reads GAGVSQSPSNKVTEKGKDVELRCDPISGHTALYWYRQSLGQGLEFLIYFQGNSAPDKSGLPSDRFSAERTGGSVSTLTIQRTQQEDSAVYLCASSLGGDTEAFFGQGTRLTVV.

This chain uses TRBV6-4 with TRBJ2-7; maybe TRBD1 (5 bases). Germline lookup yields CDR1 MRHNA and CDR2 SNTAGT. The ends were cut back, 6 bases at V and 4 bases at J, with 13 bases in the middle. The CDR3 sequence is 13 residues long. This CDR3 is CASRTAFGYEQYF. As DNA, the CDR3 is TGTGCCAGCAGGACAGCCTTCGGGTACGAGCAGTACTTC.

The chain links TRBV4-3 to TRBJ2-5; TRBD2 is a possible D gene (6 bases). With 3 bases removed from V and 5 bases from J, the gap between germline ends came to 16 bases. Germline-derived CDR1 and CDR2 are LGHNA and YSLEER. CDR3 size: 15 residues. CDR3 in amino acids: CASSQRGSGEETQYF. The CDR3 DNA sequence: TGCGCCAGCAGCCAGCGTGGGTCGGGGGAGGAGACCCAGTACTTC.

This chain connects TRBV28 to TRBJ2-5; no firm D call. Trimming removed 1 base at V and 2 bases at J, with 11 bases between. The CDR3 is 15 amino acids. Germline assignment: CDR1 MDHEN and CDR2 SYDVKM. As DNA, the CDR3 is TGTGCCAGCAGTTTATCAGGATTTGGACAAGAGACCCAGTACTTC. As protein: CASSLSGFGQETQYF.

The V gene is TRBV5-8, the J gene TRBJ1-5; no definite D call. The CDR3 runs 14 residues. Trimming cost V 3 bases and J 6 bases, with 13 bases left between them. Germline V gene lookup returns CDR1 SGHTS and CDR2 YDEGEE. CDR3 coding DNA: TGTGCCAGCAGCTCGGAATCCCGGGGTCAGCCCCAGCATTTT. This codes for CASSSESRGQPQHF.

The gene calls are TRBV4-3 and TRBJ2-5; the D gene is possibly TRBD2 (5 bases). Trimming left V 1 base short and J 5 bases short, with 8 bases between. CDR1 is LGHNA, CDR2 YSLEER, per germline. The length of the CDR3 is 13 residues. In DNA form, the CDR3 reads TGCGCCAGCAGCCAAGGGCGGGTGGAGACCCAGTACTTC. Protein product: CASSQGRVETQYF.

The V call is TRBV9, the J call TRBJ2-5, with 8 bases identical to TRBD2. With V trimmed by 4 bases and J by 5 bases, 19 bases remained unmatched. CDR3 length: 18 residues. CDR1 is SGDLS and CDR2 is YYNGEE in the germline V gene. The CDR3 loop reads CASSPSVTGGHPWETQYF. CDR3 in DNA: TGTGCCAGCAGCCCTAGTGTAACGGGGGGGCACCCCTGGGAGACCCAGTACTTC.